This TCR beta chain stems from a study of cytomegalovirus exposure and HLA in healthy donors. The PCR used 60 Vbeta and 13 Jbeta primers. Profiling relied on immunoSEQ multiplex PCR, and the TCRdb table lists in-frame clones only, not all of them. Listed are about 78,000 clones; around 7.5% falls within the top ten. V was shortened by 2 bases and J by 5 bases, with 10 bases between the two germline ends. The length of the CDR3 is 14 residues. Germline V gene lookup returns CDR1 SGHRS and CDR2 YFSETQ. The source material was PBMCs. This chain joins TRBV5-1 and TRBJ2-2, with D tentatively TRBD2 (6 bases). This receptor was taken from a female donor in good health and CMV-seropositive. The CDR3 protein is CASSFPGRTGELFF. The CDR3 bases are TGCGCCAGCAGCTTTCCGGGGAGGACCGGGGAGCTGTTTTTT. Full variable domain (rest looked up from reference TRBV5-1 and TRBJ2-2): KAGVTQTPRYLIKTRGQQVTLSCSPISGHRSVSWYQQTPGQGLQFLFEYFSETQRNKGNFPGRFSGRQFSNSRSEMNVSTLELGDSALYLCASSFPGRTGELFFGEGSRLTVL.